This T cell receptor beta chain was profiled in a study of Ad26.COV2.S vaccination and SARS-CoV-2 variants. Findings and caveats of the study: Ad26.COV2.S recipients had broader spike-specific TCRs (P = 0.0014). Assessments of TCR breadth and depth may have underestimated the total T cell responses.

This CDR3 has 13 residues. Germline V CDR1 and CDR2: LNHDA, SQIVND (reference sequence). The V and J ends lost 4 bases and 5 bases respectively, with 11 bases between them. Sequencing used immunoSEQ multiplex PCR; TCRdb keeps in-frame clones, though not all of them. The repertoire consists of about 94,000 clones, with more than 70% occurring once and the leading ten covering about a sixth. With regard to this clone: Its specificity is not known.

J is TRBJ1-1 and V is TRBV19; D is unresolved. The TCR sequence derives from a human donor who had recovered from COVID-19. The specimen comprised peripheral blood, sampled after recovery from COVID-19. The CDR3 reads CASSKGLGTEAFF. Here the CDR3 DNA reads TGTGCCAGTAGTAAAGGCCTGGGGACTGAAGCTTTCTTT.